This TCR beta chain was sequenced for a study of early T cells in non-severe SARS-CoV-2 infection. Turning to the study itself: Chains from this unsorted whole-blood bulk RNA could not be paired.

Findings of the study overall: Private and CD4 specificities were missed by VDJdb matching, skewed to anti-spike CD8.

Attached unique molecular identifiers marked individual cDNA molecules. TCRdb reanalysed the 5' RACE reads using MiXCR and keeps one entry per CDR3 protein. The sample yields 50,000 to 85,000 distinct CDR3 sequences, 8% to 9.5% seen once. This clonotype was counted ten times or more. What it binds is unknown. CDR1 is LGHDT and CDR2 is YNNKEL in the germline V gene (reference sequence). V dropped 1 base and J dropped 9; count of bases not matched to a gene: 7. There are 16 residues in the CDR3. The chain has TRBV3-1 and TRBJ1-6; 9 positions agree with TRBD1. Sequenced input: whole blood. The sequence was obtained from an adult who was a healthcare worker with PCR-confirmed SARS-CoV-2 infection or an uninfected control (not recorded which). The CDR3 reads CASSQGDRAVGSPLHF. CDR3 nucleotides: TGTGCCAGCAGCCAAGGGGACAGGGCCGTAGGTTCACCCCTCCACTTT.